Following are 26 T cell receptor beta chains from one sample sequenced in a study of blood T cell repertoires in COVID-19. Repertoires were generated with immunoSEQ multiplex PCR, while TCRdb's copy carries only in-frame clones and drops some. The sample shows about 100,000 clones, roughly nine tenths of them seen only once. Sequences were obtained from peripheral blood. These receptors came from a woman aged 80 or older with acute or convalescent COVID-19.

This chain uses TRBV2 with TRBJ2-2; the match to TRBD2 covers 12 bases. V shed 3 bases and J 5 bases; nucleotides not matched to a gene: 1. The CDR3 runs 15 residues. CDR1 and CDR2 from the germline V gene are SNHLY and FYNNEI. CDR3 in amino acids: CASSETSGGTGELFF. The CDR3 nucleotides read TGTGCCAGCAGTGAGACTAGCGGGGGAACCGGGGAGCTGTTTTTT. The full variable domain, its missing parts supplied by reference TRBV2 and TRBJ2-2, is EPEVTQTPSHQVTQMGQEVILRCVPISNHLYFYWYRQILGQKVEFLVSFYNNEISEKSEIFDDQFSVERPDGSNFTLKIRSTKLEDSAMYFCASSETSGGTGELFFGEGSRLTVL.

This clone was detected only a few times. This chain's CDR3 is CASTQMRGEAFF. The DNA for the CDR3 is TGTGCCAGCACCCAAATGAGAGGAGAAGCTTTCTTT. V is TRBV7-9 and J is TRBJ1-1; D gene ambiguous. The CDR3 consists of 12 residues. Germline assignment: CDR1 SEHNR and CDR2 FQNEAQ (reference sequence). V shed 7 bases and J shed 8 bases, with 14 bases lying between them.

The rearrangement links TRBV7-2 to TRBJ1-3; D uncertain. The V gene's germline CDR1 is SGHTA and CDR2 FQGNSA. The CDR3 spans 12 residues. With 5 bases removed from V and 4 bases from J, the gap between germline ends came to 6 bases. The CDR3 spells CASSPPGNTIYF. CDR3 DNA: TGTGCCAGCAGCCCCCCAGGAAACACCATATATTTT.

V is TRBV28 and J is TRBJ1-4; TRBD1 aligns across 8 bases. V gave up 6 bases and J gave up 8 bases; unmatched junction bases: 5. The CDR3 consists of 13 residues. From germline, CDR1 is MDHEN and CDR2 SYDVKM. This CDR3 is CASRGQGREKLFF. CDR3 coding DNA: TGTGCCAGCAGAGGACAGGGTCGGGAAAAACTGTTTTTT.

V usage is TRBV27 and J usage is TRBJ2-3, with 7 bases aligning to TRBD2. J lost 4 bases, V lost 4 bases, and 11 bases had no gene match. The CDR3 totals 16 residues. CDR1 and CDR2 from the germline V gene are MNHEY and SMNVEV (reference sequence). CDR3 in amino acids: CASSYFGGKGADTQYF. The DNA of the CDR3 is TGTGCCAGCAGTTACTTCGGGGGGAAAGGGGCAGATACGCAGTATTTT.

The count of this clone is one. This chain links TRBV11-2 with TRBJ2-5; 7 bases agree with TRBD1. The CDR3 consists of 15 residues. V shed 6 bases, J shed 5 bases, and the junction held 12 bases outside the gene matches. CDR1 SGHAT and CDR2 FQNNGV come from the germline V gene. CDR3 sequence reads: CASSLDGTEGETQYF. The CDR3 DNA reads TGTGCCAGCAGTCTAGATGGGACAGAGGGGGAGACCCAGTACTTC.

The chain is built from TRBV5-4 and TRBJ2-1; TRBD1 agrees at 9 bases. Unmatched junction bases numbered 4, after V lost 4 bases and J lost 8 bases. Germline loops: CDR1 SGHNT, CDR2 YYREEE (reference sequence). CDR3 length: 13 amino acids. The CDR3 loop is CASSGTGFHEQFF. Here the CDR3 DNA reads TGTGCCAGCAGCGGGACAGGGTTCCATGAGCAGTTCTTC.

This chain joins TRBV10-3 and TRBJ1-1; 7 nucleotides match TRBD1. Per the germline V gene, CDR1 is ENHRY and CDR2 is SYGVKD. CDR3 length: 15 residues. Trimming took 2 bases from V and 2 from J; bases not matched to a gene: 5. In DNA, the CDR3 is TGTGCCATCAGTGAGGACAGGGTAATTAACACTGAAGCTTTCTTT. This encodes CAISEDRVINTEAFF.

This chain uses TRBV7-3 with TRBJ2-3, with D possibly TRBD2 on 6 matching bases. The CDR3 is 18 residues long. Deletions cut 3 bases from V and 0 bases from J, with 19 bases between. CDR1 and CDR2 from the germline V gene are SGHTA and FQGTGA. Here the CDR3 reads CASSFSIRTGVSTDTQYF. Written as DNA, the CDR3 is TGTGCCAGCAGCTTCTCGATTCGAACGGGAGTAAGCACAGATACGCAGTATTTT.

This chain connects TRBV5-6 to TRBJ1-5; 8 bases match TRBD1. Germline CDR1 SGHDT, CDR2 YYEEEE. The CDR3 is 14 residues long. V lost 3 bases to trimming and J lost 7 bases; unmatched junction nucleotides: 6. CDR3 loop: CASSYAGGGQPQHF. In DNA, the CDR3 is TGTGCCAGCAGCTATGCAGGGGGCGGACAGCCCCAGCATTTT.

This clone was observed once. The CDR3 nucleotides are TGTGCCAGCAGACGACTAGCGGGGGGGTACGAGCAGTACTTC. It is translated as CASRRLAGGYEQYF. The chain uses TRBV2 and TRBJ2-7; TRBD2 aligns across 14 bases. The V gene's germline CDR1 is SNHLY and CDR2 FYNNEI. V shed 6 bases, J shed 4 bases, and the junction held 2 bases outside the gene matches. The CDR3 covers 14 residues. Full variable domain (rest looked up from reference TRBV2 and TRBJ2-7): EPEVTQTPSHQVTQMGQEVILRCVPISNHLYFYWYRQILGQKVEFLVSFYNNEISEKSEIFDDQFSVERPDGSNFTLKIRSTKLEDSAMYFCASRRLAGGYEQYFGPGTRLTVT.

The V and J genes are TRBV6-5 and TRBJ2-3, with 8 bases identical to TRBD2. This CDR3 region has 16 residues. J was trimmed by 3 bases and V by 0 bases; bases with no gene match: 5. Germline-derived CDR1 and CDR2 are MNHEY and SVGAGI. Written as DNA, the CDR3 is TGTGCCAGCAGTTACTCCGGGACTAGTAAGACAGATACGCAGTATTTT. This translates into CASSYSGTSKTDTQYF.

The chain uses TRBV2 and TRBJ1-4; possible D gene TRBD1, 6 bases. There are 14 residues in the CDR3. CDR1 and CDR2 from the germline V gene are SNHLY and FYNNEI. V was clipped by 6 bases and J by 3 bases, with 11 bases between them. This CDR3 reads CASRKGVPNEKLFF. CDR3 DNA sequence: TGTGCCAGCAGGAAGGGGGTGCCTAATGAAAAACTGTTTTTT.

This clone was seen just once. The chain carries TRBV11-2 and TRBJ2-3, with D unresolved. The V gene lost 5 bases and the J gene lost 4 bases, with 10 bases spanning the gap. The germline V gene has CDR1 SGHAT and CDR2 FQNNGV. The CDR3 contains 13 residues. CDR3 coding DNA: TGTGCCAGCAGCCCTAGATGGGCAGATACGCAGTATTTT. Encoded protein: CASSPRWADTQYF.

V gene TRBV11-2 combines with J gene TRBJ2-1; TRBD1 might be the D (6 bases). CDR3 size: 16 residues. Between the trimmed V and J ends, which lost 2 bases and 8 bases, there was a span of 19 bases. Germline values: CDR1 SGHAT, CDR2 FQNNGV. The CDR3 sequence is CASSLPGQPKTYEQFF. In DNA, the CDR3 is TGTGCCAGCAGCTTACCGGGACAACCGAAGACATATGAGCAGTTCTTC.

V is TRBV7-9 and J is TRBJ1-5; the D is unclear. In germline, CDR1 is SEHNR, CDR2 FQNEAQ (reference sequence). This CDR3 is built from 16 residues. The ends were cut back, 5 bases at V and 2 bases at J, with 16 bases in the middle. The CDR3 region is CASSTLASQGNQPQHF. CDR3 nucleotides: TGTGCCAGCAGCACCCTGGCGTCGCAGGGCAATCAGCCCCAGCATTTT.

This chain connects TRBV5-6 to TRBJ2-1; 11 bases agree with TRBD2. CDR3 length: 17 residues. CDR1 is SGHDT, CDR2 YYEEEE, per germline. The ends lost 2 bases at V and 7 bases at J; junction bases unmatched: 11. CDR3 loop: CASSFPKLAGEGNEQFF. The CDR3 DNA is TGTGCCAGCAGCTTCCCCAAACTAGCGGGGGAGGGGAATGAGCAGTTCTTC.

The rearrangement uses TRBV5-1 and TRBJ2-7; 11 bases fit TRBD2. Germline V gene lookup returns CDR1 SGHRS and CDR2 YFSETQ. V was clipped by 3 bases and J by 4 bases; unmatched bases: 9. This CDR3 region has 16 residues. The CDR3: CASSSKWGLADYEQYF. CDR3 DNA: TGCGCCAGCAGCTCGAAGTGGGGACTAGCGGATTACGAGCAGTACTTC.

This clone appeared once. For the CDR3, the DNA is TGTGCCACCACAGGGTTGGGGGCCAACGTCCTGACTTTC. Translating it yields CATTGLGANVLTF. The chain carries TRBV27 and TRBJ2-6; weak D call: TRBD1 (6 bases). Germline CDR1 and CDR2: MNHEY and SMNVEV (reference sequence). The germline V and J ends were trimmed by 10 bases and 4 bases, with 11 bases remaining between them. This CDR3 region has 13 residues.

The chain couples TRBV9 to TRBJ1-5, with 8 nucleotides matching TRBD1. CDR1 and CDR2 (germline): SGDLS, YYNGEE. Unmatched junction bases numbered 3, after V lost 3 bases and J lost 1 base. CDR3 length: 15 amino acids. The CDR3 sequence: CASSAGQGSNQPQHF. The CDR3 region has the DNA TGTGCCAGCAGCGCCGGACAGGGCAGCAATCAGCCCCAGCATTTT.

The V call is TRBV10-2, the J call TRBJ2-3; possible D gene TRBD1, 6 bases. Germline V gene lookup returns CDR1 WSHSY and CDR2 SAAADI. The CDR3 extends over 14 amino acids. The ends were cut back, 6 bases at V and 4 bases at J, with 14 bases in the middle. CDR3 bases: TGCGCCAGCAGAAGGACAGTGGGTCCAGATACGCAGTATTTT. It codes for CASRRTVGPDTQYF.

This clone has a handful of counts. The chain recombines TRBV10-3 with TRBJ2-5; 8 bases fit TRBD2. Per the germline V gene, CDR1 is ENHRY and CDR2 is SYGVKD. The CDR3 runs to 13 residues. The V and J ends lost 5 bases and 5 bases, in that order; junction bases with no gene match: 4. The CDR3 DNA sequence: TGTGCCATCAGTCGAGGCGGGGGGGAGACCCAGTACTTC. Its protein product is CAISRGGGETQYF.

The J gene is TRBJ1-1, the V gene TRBV10-3; 11 nucleotides align to TRBD1. CDR3 size: 15 residues. With 0 bases clipped from V and 5 bases from J, the junction kept 2 bases outside the gene matches. Germline V gene sequence: CDR1 ENHRY, CDR2 SYGVKD. The CDR3, as DNA: TGTGCCATCAGTGAGTCCGGACAGGGGGCTACTGAAGCTTTCTTT. It yields the protein CAISESGQGATEAFF.

The chain employs TRBV5-6 and TRBJ1-2; D not certain. Trimming pared 0 bases from V and 4 bases from J, leaving 7 bases between. Germline CDR1 SGHDT, CDR2 YYEEEE. The length of the CDR3 is 13 residues. The CDR3 loop is CASSLVAGYGYTF. DNA of the CDR3: TGTGCCAGCAGCTTGGTGGCAGGCTATGGCTACACCTTC.

V gene TRBV18 combines with J gene TRBJ2-3; TRBD2 aligns across 8 bases. Germline CDR1 reads KGHSH; CDR2 reads LQKENI. Losses at the gene ends were 0 bases for V and 1 base for J; bases not matched to a gene: 0. CDR3 length: 15 amino acids. CDR3 DNA: TGTGCCAGCTCACCACCAGCGGGGGGCACAGATACGCAGTATTTT. Protein sequence: CASSPPAGGTDTQYF.

The rearrangement uses TRBV20-1 and TRBJ1-1; D remains ambiguous. This CDR3 contains 14 residues. Trimming stripped 3 bases from V and 0 bases from J, with 11 bases between. Germline V gene sequence: CDR1 DFQATT, CDR2 SNEGSKA (reference sequence). Here the CDR3 reads CSASPNGVNTEAFF. CDR3 DNA sequence: TGCAGTGCTAGTCCTAACGGGGTGAACACTGAAGCTTTCTTT.